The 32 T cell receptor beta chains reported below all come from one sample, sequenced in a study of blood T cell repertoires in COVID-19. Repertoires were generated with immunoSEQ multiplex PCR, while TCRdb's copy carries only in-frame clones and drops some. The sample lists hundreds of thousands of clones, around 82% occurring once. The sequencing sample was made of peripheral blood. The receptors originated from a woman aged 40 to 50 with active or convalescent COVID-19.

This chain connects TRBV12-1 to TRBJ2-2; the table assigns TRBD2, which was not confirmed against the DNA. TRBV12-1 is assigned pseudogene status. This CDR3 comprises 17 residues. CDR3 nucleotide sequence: TGTGCCAGCAGCTTTGGACCCCGGGACTACTACACCGGGGAGCTGTTTTTT. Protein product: CASSFGPRDYYTGELFF.

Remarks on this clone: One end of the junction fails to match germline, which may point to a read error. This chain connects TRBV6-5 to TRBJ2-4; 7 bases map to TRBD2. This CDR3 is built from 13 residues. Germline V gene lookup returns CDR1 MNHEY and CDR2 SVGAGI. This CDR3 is CASSYSGGGEPSF. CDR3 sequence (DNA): TGTGCCAGCAGTTACTCGGGGGGAGGGGAACCTTCCTTC.

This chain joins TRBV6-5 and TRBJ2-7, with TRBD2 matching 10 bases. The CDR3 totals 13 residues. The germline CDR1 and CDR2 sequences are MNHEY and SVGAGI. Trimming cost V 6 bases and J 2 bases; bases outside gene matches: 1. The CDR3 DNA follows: TGTGCCAGCAGACTAGCGGGAACCTACGAGCAGTACTTC. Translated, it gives CASRLAGTYEQYF.

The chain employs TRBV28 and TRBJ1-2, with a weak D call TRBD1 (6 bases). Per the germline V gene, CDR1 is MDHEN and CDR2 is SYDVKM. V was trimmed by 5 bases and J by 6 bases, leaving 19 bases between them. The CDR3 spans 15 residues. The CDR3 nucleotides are TGTGCCAGCAGTCTTAAACGCCAGGGGACCCATGGCTACACCTTC. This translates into CASSLKRQGTHGYTF.

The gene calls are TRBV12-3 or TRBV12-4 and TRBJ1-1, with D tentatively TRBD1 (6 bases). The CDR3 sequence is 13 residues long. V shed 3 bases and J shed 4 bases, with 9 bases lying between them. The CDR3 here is CASSFTGSTEAFF. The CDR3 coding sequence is TGTGCCAGCAGTTTCACAGGGAGCACTGAAGCTTTCTTT.

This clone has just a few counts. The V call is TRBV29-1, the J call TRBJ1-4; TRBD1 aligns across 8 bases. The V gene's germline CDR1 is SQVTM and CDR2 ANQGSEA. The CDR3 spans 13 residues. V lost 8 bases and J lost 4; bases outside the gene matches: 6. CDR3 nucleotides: TGCAGCTTTCGACAGGGGAATAATGAAAAACTGTTTTTT. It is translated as CSFRQGNNEKLFF.

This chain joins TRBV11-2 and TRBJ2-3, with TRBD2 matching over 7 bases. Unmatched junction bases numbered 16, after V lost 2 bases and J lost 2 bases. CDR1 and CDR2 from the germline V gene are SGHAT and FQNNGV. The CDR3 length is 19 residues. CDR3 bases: TGTGCCAGCAGCTTATATTCTGGGGCCGGGACTATAAACACAGATACGCAGTATTTT. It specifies CASSLYSGAGTINTDTQYF.

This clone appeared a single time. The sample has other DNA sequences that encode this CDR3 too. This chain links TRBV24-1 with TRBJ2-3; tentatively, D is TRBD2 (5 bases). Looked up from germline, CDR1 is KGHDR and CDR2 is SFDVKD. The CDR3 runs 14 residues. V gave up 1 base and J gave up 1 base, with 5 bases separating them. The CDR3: CATSDLAGTDTQYF. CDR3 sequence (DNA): TGTGCCACCAGTGATTTAGCGGGCACAGATACGCAGTATTTT.

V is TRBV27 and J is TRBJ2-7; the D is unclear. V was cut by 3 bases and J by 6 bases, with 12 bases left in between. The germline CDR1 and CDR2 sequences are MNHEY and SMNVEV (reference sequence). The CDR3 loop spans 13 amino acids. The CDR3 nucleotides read TGTGCCAGCAGTTTCCTGGTAGAAACCGAGCAGTACTTC. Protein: CASSFLVETEQYF.

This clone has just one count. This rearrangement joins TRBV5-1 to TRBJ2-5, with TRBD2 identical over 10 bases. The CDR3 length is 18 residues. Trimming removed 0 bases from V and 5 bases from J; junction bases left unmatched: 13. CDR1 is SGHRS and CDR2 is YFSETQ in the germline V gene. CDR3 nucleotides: TGCGCCAGCAGCTTGGTCCTTGCCGCTAGCGGGAGTGGCGAGACCCAGTACTTC. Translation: CASSLVLAASGSGETQYF.

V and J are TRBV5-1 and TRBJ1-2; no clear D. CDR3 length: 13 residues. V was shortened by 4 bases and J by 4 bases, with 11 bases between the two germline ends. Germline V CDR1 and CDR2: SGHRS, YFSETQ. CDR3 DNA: TGCGCCAGCAGCCCGACTTCTCTCTATGGCTACACCTTC. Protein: CASSPTSLYGYTF.

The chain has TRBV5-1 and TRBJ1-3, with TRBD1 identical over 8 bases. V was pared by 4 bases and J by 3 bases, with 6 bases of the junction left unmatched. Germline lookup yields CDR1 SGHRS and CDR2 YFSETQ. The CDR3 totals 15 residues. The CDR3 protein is CASSQEQGGGNTIYF. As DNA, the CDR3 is TGCGCCAGCAGCCAGGAACAGGGGGGTGGAAACACCATATATTTT.

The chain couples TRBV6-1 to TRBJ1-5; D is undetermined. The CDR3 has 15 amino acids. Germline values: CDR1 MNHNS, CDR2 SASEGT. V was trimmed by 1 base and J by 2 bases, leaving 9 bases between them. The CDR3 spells CASSEGRGGNQPQHF. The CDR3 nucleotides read TGTGCCAGCAGTGAAGGGCGGGGTGGCAATCAGCCCCAGCATTTT.

The CDR3 nucleotides are TGTGCCAGCAGCTTGGCTGGGGGGTTTTCCCAAGAGACCCAGTACTTC. It yields the protein CASSLAGGFSQETQYF. The chain is built from TRBV5-6 and TRBJ2-5, with D possibly being TRBD2 (6 bases). The CDR3 contains 16 residues. V was pared by 0 bases and J by 1 base, with 13 bases between. Per germline, CDR1 SGHDT and CDR2 YYEEEE.

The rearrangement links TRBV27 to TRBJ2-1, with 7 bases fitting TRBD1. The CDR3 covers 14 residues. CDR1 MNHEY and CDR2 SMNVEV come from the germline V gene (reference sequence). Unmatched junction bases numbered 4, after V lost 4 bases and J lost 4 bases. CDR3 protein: CASSSGQSYNEQFF. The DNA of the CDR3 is TGTGCCAGCAGTTCGGGACAGTCTTACAATGAGCAGTTCTTC.

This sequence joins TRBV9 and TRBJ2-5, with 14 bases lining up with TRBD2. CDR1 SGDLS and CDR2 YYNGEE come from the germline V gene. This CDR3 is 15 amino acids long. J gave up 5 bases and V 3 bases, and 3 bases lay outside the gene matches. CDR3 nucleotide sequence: TGTGCCAGCAGCGCCCGACTAGCGGGGGGGGAGACCCAGTACTTC. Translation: CASSARLAGGETQYF.

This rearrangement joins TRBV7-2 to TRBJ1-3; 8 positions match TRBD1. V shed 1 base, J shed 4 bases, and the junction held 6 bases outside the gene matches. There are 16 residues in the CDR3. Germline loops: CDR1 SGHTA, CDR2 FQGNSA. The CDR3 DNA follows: TGTGCCAGCAGCTTAGATGCAGGGGGCGCGGGAAACACCATATATTTT. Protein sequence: CASSLDAGGAGNTIYF.

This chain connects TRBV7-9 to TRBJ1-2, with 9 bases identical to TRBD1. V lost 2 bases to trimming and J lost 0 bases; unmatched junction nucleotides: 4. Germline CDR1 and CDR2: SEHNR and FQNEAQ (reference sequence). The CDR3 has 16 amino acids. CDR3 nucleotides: TGTGCCAGCAGCTTACGGACAGGGGCCGCTAACTATGGCTACACCTTC. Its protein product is CASSLRTGAANYGYTF.

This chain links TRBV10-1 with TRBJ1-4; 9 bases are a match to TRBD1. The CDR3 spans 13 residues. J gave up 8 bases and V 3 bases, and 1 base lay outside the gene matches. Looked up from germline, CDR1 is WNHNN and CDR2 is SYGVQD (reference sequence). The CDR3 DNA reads TGCGCCAGCAGTGATGGACAGGGGGAAAAACTGTTTTTT. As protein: CASSDGQGEKLFF.

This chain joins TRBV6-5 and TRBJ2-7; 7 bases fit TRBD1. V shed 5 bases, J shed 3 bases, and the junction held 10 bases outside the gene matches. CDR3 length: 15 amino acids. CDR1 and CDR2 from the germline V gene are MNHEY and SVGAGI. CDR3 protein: CASSQGVHQDYEQYF. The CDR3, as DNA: TGTGCCAGCAGTCAGGGGGTCCACCAGGACTACGAGCAGTACTTC.

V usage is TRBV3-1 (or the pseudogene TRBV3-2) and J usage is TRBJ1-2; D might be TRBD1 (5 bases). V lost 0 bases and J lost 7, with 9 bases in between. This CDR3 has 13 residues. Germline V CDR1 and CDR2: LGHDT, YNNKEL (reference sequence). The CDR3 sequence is CASSQDAGIGYTF. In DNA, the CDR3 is TGTGCCAGCAGCCAAGATGCAGGGATTGGCTACACCTTC.

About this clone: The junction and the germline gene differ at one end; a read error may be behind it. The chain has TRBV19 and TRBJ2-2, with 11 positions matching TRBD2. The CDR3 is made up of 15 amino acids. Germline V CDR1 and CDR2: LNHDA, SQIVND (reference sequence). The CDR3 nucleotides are TGTGCCAGTAGGATAGCGGGAGGGCTTAGCGGGGAGCTGTTTTTT. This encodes CASRIAGGLSGELFF.

In nucleotides, the CDR3 is TGTGCCAGCGCGCGCCCTCGGGGGGATACAGATACGCAGTATTTT. Encoded protein: CASARPRGDTDTQYF. This sequence joins TRBV7-9 and TRBJ2-3; TRBD2 matches at 7 bases. From germline, CDR1 is SEHNR and CDR2 FQNEAQ (reference sequence). The CDR3 spans 15 residues. V was clipped by 8 bases and J by 3 bases; unmatched bases: 11.

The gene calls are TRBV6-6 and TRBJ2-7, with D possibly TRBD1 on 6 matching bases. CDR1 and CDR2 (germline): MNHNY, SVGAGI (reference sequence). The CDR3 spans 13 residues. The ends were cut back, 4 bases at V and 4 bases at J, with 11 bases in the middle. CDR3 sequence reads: CASSLGARYEQYF. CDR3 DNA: TGTGCCAGCAGTTTGGGGGCTAGGTACGAGCAGTACTTC.

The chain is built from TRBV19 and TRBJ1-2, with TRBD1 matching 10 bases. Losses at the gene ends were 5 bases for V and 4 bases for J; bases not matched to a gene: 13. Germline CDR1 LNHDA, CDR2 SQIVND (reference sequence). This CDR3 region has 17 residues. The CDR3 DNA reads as TGTGCCAGTAGTTCGTTTATCCGGGACAGGGGCGGCTATGGCTACACCTTC. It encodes CASSSFIRDRGGYGYTF. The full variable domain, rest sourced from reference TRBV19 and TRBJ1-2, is DGGITQSPKYLFRKEGQNVTLSCEQNLNHDAMYWYRQDPGQGLRLIYYSQIVNDFQKGDIAEGYSVSREKKESFPLTVTSAQKNPTAFYLCASSSFIRDRGGYGYTFGSGTRLTVV.

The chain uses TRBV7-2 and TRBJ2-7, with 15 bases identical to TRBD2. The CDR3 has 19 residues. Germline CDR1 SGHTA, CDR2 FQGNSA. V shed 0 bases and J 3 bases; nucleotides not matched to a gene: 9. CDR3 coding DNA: TGTGCCAGCAGCTTAGCGCTAAGTGGGACTAGCGGGGGGCACTACGAGCAGTACTTC. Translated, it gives CASSLALSGTSGGHYEQYF.

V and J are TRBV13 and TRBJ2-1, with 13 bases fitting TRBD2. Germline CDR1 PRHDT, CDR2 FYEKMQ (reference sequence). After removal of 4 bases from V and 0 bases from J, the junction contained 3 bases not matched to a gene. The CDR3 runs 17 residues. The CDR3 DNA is TGTGCCAGCAGCTATTGGACTAGCGGGAGCTCCTACAATGAGCAGTTCTTC. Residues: CASSYWTSGSSYNEQFF.

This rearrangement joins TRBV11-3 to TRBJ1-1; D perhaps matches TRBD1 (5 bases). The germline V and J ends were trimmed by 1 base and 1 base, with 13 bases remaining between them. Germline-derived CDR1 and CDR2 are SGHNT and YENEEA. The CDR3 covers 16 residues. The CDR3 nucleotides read TGTGCCAGCAGCTTAGGGACACCGTATCCGAACACTGAAGCTTTCTTT. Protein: CASSLGTPYPNTEAFF.

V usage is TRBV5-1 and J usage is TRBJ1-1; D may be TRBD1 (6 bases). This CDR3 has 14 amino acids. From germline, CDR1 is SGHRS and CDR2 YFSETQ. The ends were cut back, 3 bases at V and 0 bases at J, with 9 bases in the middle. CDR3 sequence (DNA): TGCGCCAGCAGCTCCCAGGGGATGAACACTGAAGCTTTCTTT. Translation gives CASSSQGMNTEAFF.

CDR3 nucleotides: TGTGCCAGCAGCTTAGAGCCCTACTCTGGAAACACCATATATTTT. Translation gives CASSLEPYSGNTIYF. This sequence joins TRBV7-8 and TRBJ1-3; no firm D call. Trimming cost V 1 base and J 0 bases, with 7 bases left between them. Germline CDR1 SGHVS, CDR2 FQNEAQ. The CDR3 runs to 15 residues.

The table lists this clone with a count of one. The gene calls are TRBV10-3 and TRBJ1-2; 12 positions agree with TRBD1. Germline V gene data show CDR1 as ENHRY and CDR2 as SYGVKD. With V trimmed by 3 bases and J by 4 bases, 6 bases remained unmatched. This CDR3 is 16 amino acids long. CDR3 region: CAISEGTGGRGYGYTF. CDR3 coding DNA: TGTGCCATCAGTGAAGGGACAGGGGGCCGGGGCTATGGCTACACCTTC.

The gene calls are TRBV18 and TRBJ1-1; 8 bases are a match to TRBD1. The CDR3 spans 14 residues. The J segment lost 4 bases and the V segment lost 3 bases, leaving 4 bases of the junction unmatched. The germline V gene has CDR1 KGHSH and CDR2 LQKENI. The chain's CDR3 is CASSPDRVVTEAFF. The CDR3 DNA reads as TGTGCCAGCTCACCGGACAGGGTCGTCACTGAAGCTTTCTTT.